This T cell receptor (beta chain) stems from a study of chemoradiotherapy in HPV16-positive cancers. The table came from immunoSEQ multiplex PCR; TCRdb's copy has only in-frame clones and leaves some out. The sample has roughly 19,000 clones, about four fifths seen once. This clone was found once. CDR3 length equals 14 residues. Germline V lookup: CDR1 SGHDT, CDR2 YYEEEE. V lost 0 bases and J 3 bases, leaving 4 bases between the germline ends. This chain links TRBV5-6 with TRBJ1-6; D is unclear. The sample consisted of blood, taken from a patient who underwent chemoradiotherapy. The sequence was collected from a human donor with HPV-associated anogenital cancer. The CDR3: CASSLDSYNSPLHF. CDR3 in DNA: TGTGCCAGCAGCTTGGACAGCTATAATTCACCCCTCCACTTT.